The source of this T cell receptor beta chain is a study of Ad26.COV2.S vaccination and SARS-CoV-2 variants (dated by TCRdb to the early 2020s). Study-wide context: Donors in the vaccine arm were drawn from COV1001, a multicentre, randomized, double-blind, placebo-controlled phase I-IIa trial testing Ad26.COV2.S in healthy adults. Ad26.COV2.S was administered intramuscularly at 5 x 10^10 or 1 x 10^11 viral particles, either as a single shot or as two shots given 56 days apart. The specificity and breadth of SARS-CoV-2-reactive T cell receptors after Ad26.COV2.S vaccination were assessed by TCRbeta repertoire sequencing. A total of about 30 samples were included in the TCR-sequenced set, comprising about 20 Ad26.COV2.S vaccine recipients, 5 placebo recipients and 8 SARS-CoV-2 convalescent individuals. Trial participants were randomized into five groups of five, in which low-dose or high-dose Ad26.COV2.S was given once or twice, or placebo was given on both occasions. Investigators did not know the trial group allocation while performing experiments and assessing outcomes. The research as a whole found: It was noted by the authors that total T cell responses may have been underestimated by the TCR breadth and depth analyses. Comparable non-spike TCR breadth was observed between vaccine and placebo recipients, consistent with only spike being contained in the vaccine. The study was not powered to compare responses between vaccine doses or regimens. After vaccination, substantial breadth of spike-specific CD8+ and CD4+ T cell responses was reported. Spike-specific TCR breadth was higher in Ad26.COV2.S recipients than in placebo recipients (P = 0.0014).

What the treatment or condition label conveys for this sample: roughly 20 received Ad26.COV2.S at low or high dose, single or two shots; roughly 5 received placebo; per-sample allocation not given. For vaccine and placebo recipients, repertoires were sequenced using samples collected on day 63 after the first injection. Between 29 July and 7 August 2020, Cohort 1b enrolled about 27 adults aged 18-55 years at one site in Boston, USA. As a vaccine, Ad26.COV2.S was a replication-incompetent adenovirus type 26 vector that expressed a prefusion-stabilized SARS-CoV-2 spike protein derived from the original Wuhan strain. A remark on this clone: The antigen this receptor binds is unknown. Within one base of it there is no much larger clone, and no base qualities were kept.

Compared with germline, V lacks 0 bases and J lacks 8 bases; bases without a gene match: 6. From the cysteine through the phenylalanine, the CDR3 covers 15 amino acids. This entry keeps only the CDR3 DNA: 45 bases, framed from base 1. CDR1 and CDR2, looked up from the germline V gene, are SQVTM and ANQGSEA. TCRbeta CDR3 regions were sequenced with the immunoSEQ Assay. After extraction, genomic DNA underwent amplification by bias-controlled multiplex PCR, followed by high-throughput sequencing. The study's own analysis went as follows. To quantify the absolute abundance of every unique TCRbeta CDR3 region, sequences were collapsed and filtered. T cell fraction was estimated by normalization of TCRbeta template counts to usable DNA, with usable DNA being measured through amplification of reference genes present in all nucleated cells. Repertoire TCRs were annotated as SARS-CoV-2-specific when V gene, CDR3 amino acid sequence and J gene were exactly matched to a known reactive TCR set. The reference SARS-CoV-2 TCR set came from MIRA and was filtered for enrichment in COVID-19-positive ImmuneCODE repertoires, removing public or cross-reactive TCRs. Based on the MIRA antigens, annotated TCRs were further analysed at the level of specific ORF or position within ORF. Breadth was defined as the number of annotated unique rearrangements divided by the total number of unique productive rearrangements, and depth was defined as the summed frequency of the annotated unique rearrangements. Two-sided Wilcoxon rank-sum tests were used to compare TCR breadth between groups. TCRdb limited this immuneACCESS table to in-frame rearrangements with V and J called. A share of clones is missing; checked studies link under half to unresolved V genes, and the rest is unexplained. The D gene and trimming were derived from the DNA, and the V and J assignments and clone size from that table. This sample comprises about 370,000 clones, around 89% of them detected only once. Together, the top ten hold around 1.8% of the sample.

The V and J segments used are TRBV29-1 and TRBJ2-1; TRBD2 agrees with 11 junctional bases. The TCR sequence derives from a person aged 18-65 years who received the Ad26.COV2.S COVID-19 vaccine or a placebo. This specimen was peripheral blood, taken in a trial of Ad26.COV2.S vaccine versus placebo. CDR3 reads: CSVEEGSGRAHEQFF. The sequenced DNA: TGCAGCGTTGAAGAGGGTAGCGGGAGGGCCCATGAGCAGTTCTTC.